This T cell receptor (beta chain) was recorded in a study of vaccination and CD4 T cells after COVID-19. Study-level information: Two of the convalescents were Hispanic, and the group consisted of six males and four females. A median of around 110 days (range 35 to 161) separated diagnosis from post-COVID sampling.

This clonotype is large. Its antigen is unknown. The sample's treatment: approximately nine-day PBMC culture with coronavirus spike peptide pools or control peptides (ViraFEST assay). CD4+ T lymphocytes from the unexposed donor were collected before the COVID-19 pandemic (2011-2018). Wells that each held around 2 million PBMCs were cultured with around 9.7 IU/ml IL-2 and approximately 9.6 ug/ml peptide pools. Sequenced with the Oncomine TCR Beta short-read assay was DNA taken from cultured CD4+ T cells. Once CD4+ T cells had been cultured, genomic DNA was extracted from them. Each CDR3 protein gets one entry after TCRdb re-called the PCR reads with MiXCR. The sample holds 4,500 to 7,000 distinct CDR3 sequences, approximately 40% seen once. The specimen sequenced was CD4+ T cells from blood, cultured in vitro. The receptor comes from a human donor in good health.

This chain's CDR3 is CASSFGSGGYEQYF. The CDR3, as DNA: TGCGCCAGCAGCTTCGGGTCAGGGGGCTACGAGCAGTACTTC. The chain has TRBV5-1 and TRBJ2-7, with 7 bases identical to TRBD1. Germline trimming cut 2 bases from V and 3 bases from J; bases unmatched to any gene: 5. The germline V gene encodes CDR1 SGHRS and CDR2 YFSETQ. CDR3 length: 14 residues. The full variable domain, with the rest looked up from reference TRBV5-1 and TRBJ2-7, is KAGVTQTPRYLIKTRGQQVTLSCSPISGHRSVSWYQQTPGQGLQFLFEYFSETQRNKGNFPGRFSGRQFSNSRSEMNVSTLELGDSALYLCASSFGSGGYEQYFGPGTRLTVT.